This section outlines one T cell receptor beta chain sequence together with its context. This CDR3 has 17 residues. Germline V gene data show CDR1 as MDHEN and CDR2 as SYDVKM. Trimming took 10 bases from V and 10 from J, leaving 29 bases between them. This specimen comes from a study of blood T cell repertoires in COVID-19. Overall study context: The United States, Italy and Spain provided the acute and convalescent COVID-19 samples.

TCRdb's table, derived via immunoSEQ multiplex PCR, lists solely in-frame clones and lacks some. The data contain tens of thousands of clones, roughly 80% of them singletons. This receptor was identified in a human donor with acute or convalescent COVID-19. The donor label of this sample is uncertain. The sample comprised peripheral blood. This sequence joins TRBV28 and TRBJ1-6, with a weak D call TRBD1 (6 bases). In DNA form, the CDR3 reads TGTGCCACACTTACAATTTTGGGGGCCCCTGGAGGATCACCCCTCCACTTT. This translates into CATLTILGAPGGSPLHF. Drawing the rest from reference TRBV28 and TRBJ1-6, the complete variable domain is DVKVTQSSRYLVKRTGEKVFLECVQDMDHENMFWYRQDPGLGLRLIYFSYDVKMKEKGDIPEGYSVSREKKERFSLILESASTNQTSMYLCATLTILGAPGGSPLHFGNGTRLTVT.